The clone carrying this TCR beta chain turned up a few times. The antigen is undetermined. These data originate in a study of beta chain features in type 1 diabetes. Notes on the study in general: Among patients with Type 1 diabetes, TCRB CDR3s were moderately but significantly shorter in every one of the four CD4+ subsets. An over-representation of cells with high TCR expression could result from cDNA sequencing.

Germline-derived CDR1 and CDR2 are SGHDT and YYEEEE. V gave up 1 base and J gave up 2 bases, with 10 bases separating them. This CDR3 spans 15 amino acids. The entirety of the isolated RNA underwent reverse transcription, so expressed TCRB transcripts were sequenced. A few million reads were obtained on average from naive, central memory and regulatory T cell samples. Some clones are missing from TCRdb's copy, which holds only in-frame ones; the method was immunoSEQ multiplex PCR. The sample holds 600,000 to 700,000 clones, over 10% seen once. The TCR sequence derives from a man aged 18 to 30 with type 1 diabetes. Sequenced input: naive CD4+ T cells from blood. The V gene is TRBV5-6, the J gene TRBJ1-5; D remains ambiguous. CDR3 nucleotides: TGTGCCAGCAGCTTGTACGCAGTTGGCAATCAGCCCCAGCATTTT. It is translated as CASSLYAVGNQPQHF.